This T cell receptor beta chain comes out of a study of PD-L1 blockade in urothelial cancer. Study context: Treatment start was followed by blood analysis at 3 weeks (second dose) and again at 6 weeks. Blood gave a median around 150,000 T cells.

The CDR3 runs 15 residues. V was clipped by 4 bases and J by 5 bases; unmatched bases: 6. Germline-derived CDR1 and CDR2 are ENHRY and SYGVKD. Libraries were prepared by immunoSEQ multiplex PCR; TCRdb keeps only in-frame clonotypes and omits some of them. Here the sample spans some 110,000 clones, 75% to 90% being singletons. This sample's time point: peripheral blood 6 weeks after treatment start. The TCR was taken from a man between 60 and 75 years old with urothelial cancer. The chain links TRBV10-3 to TRBJ2-7; TRBD1 aligns across 12 bases. The sequenced sample was PBMCs, obtained around atezolizumab (anti-PD-L1) treatment. CDR3 DNA sequence: TGTGCCATCAGTGGCCCGGGACAGGGGGCTAACGAGCAGTACTTC. Residues: CAISGPGQGANEQYF.